The 3 T cell receptor beta chains listed next were all sequenced from one sample in a study of shared clonotypes between healthy human individuals. Here immunoSEQ multiplex PCR was the method, and the copy in TCRdb shows in-frame clones only, minus some. The profile shows about 730,000 clones, around 77% of them singletons. The sample taken for sequencing was memory CD4+ T cells sorted from blood. The subset was: CD45RA-negative fraction. The receptors originated from a woman in her 30s in good health.

Concerning this clone: The sample holds other DNA sequences that translate to the same CDR3. J is TRBJ1-3 and V is TRBV5-1; D unresolved. This CDR3 comprises 14 residues. The ends were cut back, 0 bases at V and 0 bases at J, with 4 bases in the middle. CDR1 SGHRS and CDR2 YFSETQ come from the germline V gene. DNA for the CDR3: TGCGCCAGCAGCTTGGGAAGCTCTGGAAACACCATATATTTT. Translation gives CASSLGSSGNTIYF.

V is TRBV29-1 and J is TRBJ1-1, with D perhaps matching TRBD1 (5 bases). CDR1 and CDR2 from the germline V gene are SQVTM and ANQGSEA. The CDR3 runs to 13 residues. Trimming left V 5 bases short and J 1 base short, with 11 bases between. The CDR3 sequence: CSVSREPNTEAFF. The CDR3 DNA follows: TGCAGCGTTTCCAGGGAGCCGAACACTGAAGCTTTCTTT.

CDR3 bases: TGCAGTGCTGGCGGGACTCGGGAGCAGTACTTC. Translating gives CSAGGTREQYF. V and J are TRBV20-1 and TRBJ2-7, with a possible D match to TRBD2 (6 bases). The CDR3 runs 11 residues. The germline CDR1 and CDR2 sequences are DFQATT and SNEGSKA (reference sequence). V lost 5 bases, J lost 7 bases, and 12 bases lay in between.